There are many counts of the clone carrying this T cell receptor beta chain. Antigen specificity is unknown. Per the germline V gene, CDR1 is MNHEY and CDR2 is SVGAGI. CDR3 length: 16 amino acids. The V gene lost 0 bases and the J gene lost 2 bases, with 11 bases spanning the gap. Unique molecular identifiers were included in an RNA-based 3' RACE TCR library. TCRdb reprocessed the 3' RACE reads with MiXCR, giving one entry per CDR3 protein. The table lists about 89,000 distinct CDR3 sequences, roughly 6.7% of them singletons, with about 1.1% in the top ten. Treatment in this sample: PENTA 11 planned treatment interruption arm or continuous ART arm. This sample stems from a study of HIV-infected children after antiretroviral therapy interruption. Study at large: Median age was approximately 10 years (interruption) and 7 to 8 years (continuous). EBV and CMV exposure was recorded in most children. Weeks 0, 12, interruption end (24 or 48), and about 3 years post-study gave interruption-arm samples.

Study-wide results and caveats: Naive CD4+ sequences overlapped less between time points once interruption began.

This specimen consisted of CD45RA+ CD4+ T cells from PBMCs, pooled from several time points, obtained from a donor given antiretroviral therapy, either interrupted or continuous. Subset described: naive CD4+ CD45RA+ CD45RO- T cells. The source is a pool of human donors with HIV. The rearrangement links TRBV6-5 to TRBJ1-5; D is uncertain. CDR3 DNA: TGTGCCAGCAGTTACTCGTCTGTGAGGGGCAATCAGCCCCAGCATTTT. Translated: CASSYSSVRGNQPQHF.